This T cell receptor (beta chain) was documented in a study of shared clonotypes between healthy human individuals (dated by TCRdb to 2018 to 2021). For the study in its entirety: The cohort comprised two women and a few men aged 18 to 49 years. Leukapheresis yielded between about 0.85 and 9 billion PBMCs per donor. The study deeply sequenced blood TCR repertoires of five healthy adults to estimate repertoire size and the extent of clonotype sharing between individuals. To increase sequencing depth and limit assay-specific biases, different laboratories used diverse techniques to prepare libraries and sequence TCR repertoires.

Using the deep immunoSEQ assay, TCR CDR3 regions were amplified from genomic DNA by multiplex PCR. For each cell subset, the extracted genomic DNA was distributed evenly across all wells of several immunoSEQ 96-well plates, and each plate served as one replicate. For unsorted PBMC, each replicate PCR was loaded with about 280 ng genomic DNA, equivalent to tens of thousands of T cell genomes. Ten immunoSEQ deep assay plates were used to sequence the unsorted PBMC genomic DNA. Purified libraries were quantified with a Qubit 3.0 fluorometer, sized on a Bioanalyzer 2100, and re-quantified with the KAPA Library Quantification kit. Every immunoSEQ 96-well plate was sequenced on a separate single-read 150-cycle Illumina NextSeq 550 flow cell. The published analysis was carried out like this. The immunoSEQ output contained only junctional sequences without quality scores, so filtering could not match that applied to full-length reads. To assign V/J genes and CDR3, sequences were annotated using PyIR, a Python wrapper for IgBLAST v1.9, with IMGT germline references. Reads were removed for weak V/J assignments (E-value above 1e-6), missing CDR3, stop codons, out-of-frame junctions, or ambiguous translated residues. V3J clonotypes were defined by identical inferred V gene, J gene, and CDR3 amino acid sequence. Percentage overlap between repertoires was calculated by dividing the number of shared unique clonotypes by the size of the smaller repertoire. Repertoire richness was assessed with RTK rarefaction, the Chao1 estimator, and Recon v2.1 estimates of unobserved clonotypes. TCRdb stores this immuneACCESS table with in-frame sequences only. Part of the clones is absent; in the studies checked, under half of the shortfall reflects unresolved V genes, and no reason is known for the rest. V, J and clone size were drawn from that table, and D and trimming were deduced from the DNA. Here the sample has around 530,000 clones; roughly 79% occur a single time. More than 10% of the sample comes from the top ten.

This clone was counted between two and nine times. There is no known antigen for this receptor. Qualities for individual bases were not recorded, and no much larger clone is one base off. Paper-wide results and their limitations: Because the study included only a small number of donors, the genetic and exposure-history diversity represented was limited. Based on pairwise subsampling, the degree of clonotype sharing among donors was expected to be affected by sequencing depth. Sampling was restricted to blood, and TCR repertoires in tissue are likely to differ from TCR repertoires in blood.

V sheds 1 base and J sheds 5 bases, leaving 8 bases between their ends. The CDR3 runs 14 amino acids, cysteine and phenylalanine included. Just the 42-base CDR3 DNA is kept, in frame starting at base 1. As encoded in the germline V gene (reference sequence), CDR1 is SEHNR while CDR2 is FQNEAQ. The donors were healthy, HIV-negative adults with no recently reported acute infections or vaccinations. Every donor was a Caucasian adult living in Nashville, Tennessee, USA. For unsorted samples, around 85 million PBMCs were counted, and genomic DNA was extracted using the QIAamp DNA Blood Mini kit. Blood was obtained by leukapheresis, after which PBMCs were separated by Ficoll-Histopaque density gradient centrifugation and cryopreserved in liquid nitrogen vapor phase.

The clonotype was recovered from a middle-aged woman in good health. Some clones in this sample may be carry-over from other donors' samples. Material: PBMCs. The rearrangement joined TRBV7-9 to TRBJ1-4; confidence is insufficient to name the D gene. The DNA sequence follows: TGTGCCAGCAGCTTAGGGTCAGAAAATGAAAAACTGTTTTTT. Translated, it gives CASSLGSENEKLFF. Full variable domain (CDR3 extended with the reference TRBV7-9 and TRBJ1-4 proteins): DTGVSQNPRHKITKRGQNVTFRCDPISEHNRLYWYRQTLGQGPEFLTYFQNEAQLEKSRLLSDRFSAERPKGSFSTLEIQRTEQGDSAMYLCASSLGSENEKLFFGSGTQLSVL.